The rows below give T cell receptor beta chains drawn from one sample of a study of blood T cells in healthy people across ages. TCRdb fed the 5' RACE reads into MiXCR, producing one record per CDR3 protein. The sample has approximately 1.5 million distinct CDR3 sequences; about 45% are singletons. Input material: blood. All receptors come from a young woman in good health. Both conserved end residues are part of each CDR3. A D gene is named only where the DNA matches it firmly. Size is omitted from some rows. Given values are once, few, many or a class for expanded clones.

11,TRBJ1-4,.,TRBV20-1,.,TGCAGTGCTAGAGGGGGAGGAAAACTGTTTTTT,CSARGGGKLFF
14,TRBJ2-3,.,TRBV30,.,TGTGCCTGGAGTGTACTGGGGGTCACAGATACGCAGTATTTT,CAWSVLGVTDTQYF
15,TRBJ2-3,.,TRBV7-9,.,TGTGCCAGCAGCTTAGGCAGTACCAAAGGCGATACGCAGTATTTT,CASSLGSTKGDTQYF
15,TRBJ2-7,.,TRBV24-1,TRBD2,TGTGCCACCAGTGATTTACCGGGGGGGGAGGCTGAGCAGTACTTC,CATSDLPGGEAEQYF
16,TRBJ2-1,.,TRBV7-2,TRBD2,TGTGCCAGCAGCTTAGTTTCCGGGAGGGCCTCTAATGAGCAGTTCTTC,CASSLVSGRASNEQFF
16,TRBJ2-3,few,TRBV29-1,TRBD1,TGCAGCGTTGCGATATCCGGGACAGGGGCGTCAGATACGCAGTATTTT,CSVAISGTGASDTQYF
15,TRBJ1-5,few,TRBV6-2/TRBV6-3,.,TGTGCCAGCAGGATGGCCGGAGCTAGCAATCAGCCCCAGCATTTT,CASRMAGASNQPQHF
14,TRBJ1-1,few,TRBV5-5,.,TGTGCCAGCAGCTTGTTAGGCGGTTTCACTGAAGCTTTCTTT,CASSLLGGFTEAFF
13,TRBJ1-4,few,TRBV12-3/TRBV12-4,.,TGTGCCAGCAGTTTATTGGGGGGCCCAGTACTGTTTTTT,CASSLLGGPVLFF
14,TRBJ2-7,.,TRBV4-1,.,TGCGCCAGCAGCCAAGGGGGGTCGAGCAATGAGCAGTACTTC,CASSQGGSSNEQYF